This T cell receptor beta chain was identified during a study of graft-versus-host responses after intestinal transplantation. Turning to the study itself: Each transplant was multivisceral, liver-intestinal, or isolated intestinal. Following induction with anti-thymocyte globulin, all recipients were given tacrolimus and steroids for about 3 years. Findings of the study overall: Elevated graft-versus-host to host-versus-graft clonal ratios in allografts were recorded for patients with graft-donor T cell macrochimerism. Investigators detected GvH clones in recipient marrow, with some emerging earlier in ileum or blood.

Regarding this clone: The antigen is not known.

Using immunoSEQ multiplex PCR, the repertoire was profiled, and TCRdb retains in-frame clones only, with some absent. The sample gives about 25,000 clones, 94% of which show up once; about 0.55% is in the top ten. CDR1 is SGHNT, CDR2 YYREEE, per germline (reference sequence). This CDR3 has 13 amino acids. V was cut by 4 bases and J by 3 bases, with 9 bases left in between. This receptor was obtained from a human patient who received an intestinal transplant, so some T cells may come from the graft donor. The sample consisted of PBMCs, taken 156 days after intestinal transplant. The chain employs TRBV5-4 and TRBJ2-3; the D is unclear. The CDR3 sequence: CASSKAATDTQYF. The DNA for the CDR3 is TGTGCCAGCAGCAAGGCAGCGACAGATACGCAGTATTTT.